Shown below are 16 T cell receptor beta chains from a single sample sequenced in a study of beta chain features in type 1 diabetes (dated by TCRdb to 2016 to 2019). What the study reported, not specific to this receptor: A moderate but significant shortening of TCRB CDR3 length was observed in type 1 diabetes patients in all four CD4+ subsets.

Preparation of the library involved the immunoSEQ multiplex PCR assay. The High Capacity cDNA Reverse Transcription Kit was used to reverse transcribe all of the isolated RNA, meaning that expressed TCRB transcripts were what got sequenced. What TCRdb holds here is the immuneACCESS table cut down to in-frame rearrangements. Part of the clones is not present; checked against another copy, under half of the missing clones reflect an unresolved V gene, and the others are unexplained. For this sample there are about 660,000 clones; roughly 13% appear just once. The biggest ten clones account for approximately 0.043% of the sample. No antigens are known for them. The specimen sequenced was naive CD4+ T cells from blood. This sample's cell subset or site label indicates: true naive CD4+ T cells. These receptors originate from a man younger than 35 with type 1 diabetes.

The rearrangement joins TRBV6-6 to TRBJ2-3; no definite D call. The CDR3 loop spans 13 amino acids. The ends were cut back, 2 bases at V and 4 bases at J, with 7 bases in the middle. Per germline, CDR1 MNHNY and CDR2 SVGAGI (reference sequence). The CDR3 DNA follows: TGTGCCAGCAGTTACGAAGTGGCAGATACGCAGTATTTT. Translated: CASSYEVADTQYF.

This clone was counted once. CDR3 nucleotide sequence: TGTGCCAGCAGCTCTCCCGGGACAGGGACCCACGAGCAGTACTTC. Encoded protein: CASSSPGTGTHEQYF. The chain combines TRBV5-6 with TRBJ2-7, with 9 positions matching TRBD1. The CDR3 covers 15 residues. Germline V lookup: CDR1 SGHDT, CDR2 YYEEEE. With 3 bases clipped from V and 5 bases from J, the junction kept 9 bases outside the gene matches.

The CDR3 nucleotides are TGTGCTAGTGGGGGAACCCCCTATAATTCACCCCTCCACTTT. Protein sequence: CASGGTPYNSPLHF. The chain is built from TRBV7-2 and TRBJ1-6; TRBD1 might be the D (5 bases). Germline V lookup: CDR1 SGHTA, CDR2 FQGNSA. This CDR3 contains 14 residues.

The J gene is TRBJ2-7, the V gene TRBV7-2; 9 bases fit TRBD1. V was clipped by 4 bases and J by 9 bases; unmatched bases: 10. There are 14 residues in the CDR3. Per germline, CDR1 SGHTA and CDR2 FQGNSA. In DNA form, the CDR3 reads TGTGCCAGCAGCTCCTATGGGACAGGGCGGGGGCAGTACTTC. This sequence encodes CASSSYGTGRGQYF.

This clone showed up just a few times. The CDR3 bases are TGCAGTGCTCCGGGGACTAGTCGTCAGTTCTTC. It specifies CSAPGTSRQFF. V usage is TRBV20-1 and J usage is TRBJ2-1; 8 nucleotides line up with TRBD2. V was pared by 5 bases and J by 13 bases, with 7 bases of the junction left unmatched. The CDR3 spans 11 residues. Germline V gives CDR1 DFQATT, CDR2 SNEGSKA (reference sequence).

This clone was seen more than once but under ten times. As DNA, the CDR3 is TGTGCCAGCAGTCCAACACCGGTAGAGACCCAGTACTTC. Translating gives CASSPTPVETQYF. J is TRBJ2-5 and V is TRBV28; D is ambiguous. Germline lookup yields CDR1 MDHEN and CDR2 SYDVKM. V dropped 5 bases and J dropped 4 bases, with 11 bases sitting between them. The CDR3 contains 13 residues.

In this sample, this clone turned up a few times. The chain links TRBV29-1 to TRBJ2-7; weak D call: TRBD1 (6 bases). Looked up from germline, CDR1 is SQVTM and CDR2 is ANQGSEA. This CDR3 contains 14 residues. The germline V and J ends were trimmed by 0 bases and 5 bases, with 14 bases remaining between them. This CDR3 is CSVEDQGQQDEQYF. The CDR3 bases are TGCAGCGTTGAAGACCAGGGACAACAAGACGAGCAGTACTTC.

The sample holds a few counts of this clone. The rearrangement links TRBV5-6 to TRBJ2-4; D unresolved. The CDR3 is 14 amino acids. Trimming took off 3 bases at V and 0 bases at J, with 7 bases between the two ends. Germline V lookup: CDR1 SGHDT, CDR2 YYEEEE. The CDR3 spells CASSSVLAKNIQYF. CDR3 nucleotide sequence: TGTGCCAGCAGCTCTGTACTAGCCAAAAACATTCAGTACTTC. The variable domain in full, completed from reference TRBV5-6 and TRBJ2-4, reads DAGVTQSPTHLIKTRGQQVTLRCSPKSGHDTVSWYQQALGQGPQFIFQYYEEEERQRGNFPDRFSGHQFPNYSSELNVNALLLGDSALYLCASSSVLAKNIQYFGAGTRLSVL.

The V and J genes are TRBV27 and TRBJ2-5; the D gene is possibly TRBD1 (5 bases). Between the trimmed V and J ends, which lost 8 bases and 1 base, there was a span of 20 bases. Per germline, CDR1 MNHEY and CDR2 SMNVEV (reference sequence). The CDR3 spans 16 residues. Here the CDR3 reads CASLSLGAGSQETQYF. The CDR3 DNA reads TGTGCCAGCCTTTCTTTAGGGGCAGGCAGCCAAGAGACCCAGTACTTC.

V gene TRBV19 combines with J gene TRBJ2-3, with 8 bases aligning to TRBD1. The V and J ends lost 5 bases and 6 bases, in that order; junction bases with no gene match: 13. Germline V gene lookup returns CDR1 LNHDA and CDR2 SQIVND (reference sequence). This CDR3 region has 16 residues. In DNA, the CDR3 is TGTGCCAGTAGTCCCCGGTCTCAGGGGGCCGCGGATACGCAGTATTTT. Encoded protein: CASSPRSQGAADTQYF.

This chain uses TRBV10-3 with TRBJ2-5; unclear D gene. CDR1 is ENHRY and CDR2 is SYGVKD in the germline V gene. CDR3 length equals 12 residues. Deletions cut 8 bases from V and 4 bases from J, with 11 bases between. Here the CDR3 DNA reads TGTGCCATCGGGCCCCACCGAGAGACCCAGTACTTC. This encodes CAIGPHRETQYF.

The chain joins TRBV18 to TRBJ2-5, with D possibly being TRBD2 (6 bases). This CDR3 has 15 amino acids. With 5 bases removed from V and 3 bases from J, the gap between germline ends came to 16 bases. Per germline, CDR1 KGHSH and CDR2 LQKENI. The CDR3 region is CASSANRGMKETQYF. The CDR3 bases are TGTGCCAGCTCAGCCAACCGGGGGATGAAAGAGACCCAGTACTTC.

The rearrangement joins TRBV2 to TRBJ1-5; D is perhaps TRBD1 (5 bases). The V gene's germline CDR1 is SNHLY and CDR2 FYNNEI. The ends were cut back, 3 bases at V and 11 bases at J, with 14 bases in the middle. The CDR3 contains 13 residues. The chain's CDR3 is CASSDRGRRAQHF. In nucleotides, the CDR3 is TGTGCCAGCAGTGACCGGGGGAGACGGGCCCAGCATTTT.

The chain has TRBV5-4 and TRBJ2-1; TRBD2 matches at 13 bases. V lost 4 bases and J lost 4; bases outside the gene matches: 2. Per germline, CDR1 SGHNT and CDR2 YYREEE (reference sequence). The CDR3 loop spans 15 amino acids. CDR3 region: CASSPGLAGYNEQFF. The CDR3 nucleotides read TGTGCCAGCAGCCCGGGACTAGCGGGATACAATGAGCAGTTCTTC.

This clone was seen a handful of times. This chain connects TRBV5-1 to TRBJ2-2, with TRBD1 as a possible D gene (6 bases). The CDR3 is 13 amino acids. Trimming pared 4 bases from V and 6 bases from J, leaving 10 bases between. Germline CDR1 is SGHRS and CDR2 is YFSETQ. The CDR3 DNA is TGCGCCAGCAGCCTGGACAGCGCCGGGGAGCTGTTTTTT. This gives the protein CASSLDSAGELFF.

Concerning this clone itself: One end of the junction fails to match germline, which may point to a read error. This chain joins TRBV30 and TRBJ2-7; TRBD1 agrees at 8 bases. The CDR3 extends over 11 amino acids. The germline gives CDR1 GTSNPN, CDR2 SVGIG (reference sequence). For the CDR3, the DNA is TGTGCCTGGAGTGCTGGGGACAGGAGAGACTTC. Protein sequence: CAWSAGDRRDF.